A selection of T cell receptor beta chains follows, all from one sample in a study of blood T cell repertoires in COVID-19. The assay was immunoSEQ multiplex PCR, and TCRdb's table has in-frame clones only and misses some. Of around 320,000 clones in the sample, roughly 85% were seen once. The sample taken for sequencing was peripheral blood. These receptors all come from a human donor in a cohort sampled during active COVID-19. The CDR3 runs from the conserved cysteine through the conserved F or W. A D gene is named only where the DNA matches it firmly. Expanded clones are given a class, and other clones once, few, many or no size at all.

j_call: TRBJ1-3; v_call: TRBV5-1; d_call: .; cdr3_length: 15; clone_size: .; cdr3_aa: CASSLAYGSGNTIYF; cdr3_nt: TGCGCCAGCAGCTTGGCCTACGGCTCTGGAAACACCATATATTTT
j_call: TRBJ2-4; v_call: TRBV25-1; d_call: TRBD1; cdr3_length: 18; clone_size: .; cdr3_aa: CASSALEVTGTGGNIQYF; cdr3_nt: TGTGCCAGCAGTGCCTTAGAGGTCACCGGGACAGGGGGAAACATTCAGTACTTC
j_call: TRBJ2-2; v_call: TRBV10-2; d_call: .; cdr3_length: 14; clone_size: .; cdr3_aa: CASRTETNTGELFF; cdr3_nt: TGCGCCAGCAGGACAGAGACGAACACCGGGGAGCTGTTTTTT
j_call: TRBJ2-3; v_call: TRBV3-1/TRBV3-2; d_call: .; cdr3_length: 15; clone_size: .; cdr3_aa: CASSRRSSSGDTQYF; cdr3_nt: TGTGCCAGCAGCCGCCGAAGCTCATCCGGAGATACGCAGTATTTT
j_call: TRBJ1-2; v_call: TRBV12-3/TRBV12-4; d_call: .; cdr3_length: 13; clone_size: .; cdr3_aa: CASSQSSTGGYTF; cdr3_nt: TGTGCCAGCAGCCAGAGCTCCACGGGGGGCTACACCTTC
j_call: TRBJ1-1; v_call: TRBV5-1; d_call: .; cdr3_length: 14; clone_size: .; cdr3_aa: CASSNDRMNTEAFF; cdr3_nt: TGCGCCAGCAGCAACGACAGGATGAACACTGAAGCTTTCTTT
j_call: TRBJ1-1; v_call: TRBV14; d_call: TRBD1; cdr3_length: 14; clone_size: once; cdr3_aa: CATTTGGRNTEAFF; cdr3_nt: TGTGCCACTACGACAGGGGGCAGAAACACTGAAGCTTTCTTT
j_call: TRBJ2-1; v_call: TRBV7-3; d_call: TRBD2; cdr3_length: 16; clone_size: .; cdr3_aa: CASSPTGTSAYNEQFF; cdr3_nt: TGTGCCAGCAGCCCGACCGGGACTAGCGCATACAATGAGCAGTTCTTC
j_call: TRBJ1-5; v_call: TRBV24-1; d_call: TRBD1; cdr3_length: 16; clone_size: few; cdr3_aa: CATSEGTGGSNQPQHF; cdr3_nt: TGTGCCACCAGTGAAGGAACAGGGGGGAGCAATCAGCCCCAGCATTTT
j_call: TRBJ1-4; v_call: TRBV7-2; d_call: .; cdr3_length: 14; clone_size: .; cdr3_aa: CASSQQTTNEKLFF; cdr3_nt: TGTGCCAGCAGCCAACAGACAACTAATGAAAAACTGTTTTTT
j_call: TRBJ2-1; v_call: TRBV27; d_call: TRBD2; cdr3_length: 13; clone_size: .; cdr3_aa: CASRRLASYEQFF; cdr3_nt: TGTGCCAGCAGGAGACTAGCTTCATATGAGCAGTTCTTC
j_call: TRBJ1-1; v_call: TRBV2; d_call: TRBD1; cdr3_length: 18; clone_size: .; cdr3_aa: CASTERVSDRSSVTEAFF; cdr3_nt: TGTGCCAGCACCGAAAGGGTGTCGGACAGGTCCAGTGTCACTGAAGCTTTCTTT
j_call: TRBJ2-3; v_call: TRBV2; d_call: TRBD2; cdr3_length: 13; clone_size: once; cdr3_aa: CASLAGGRDTQYF; cdr3_nt: TGTGCCAGCCTAGCGGGGGGGCGAGATACGCAGTATTTT
j_call: TRBJ1-2; v_call: TRBV29-1; d_call: .; cdr3_length: 13; clone_size: .; cdr3_aa: CSVGLEGNYGYTF; cdr3_nt: TGCAGCGTTGGATTGGAGGGAAACTATGGCTACACCTTC
j_call: TRBJ1-1; v_call: TRBV5-1; d_call: .; cdr3_length: 15; clone_size: .; cdr3_aa: CASSLNGAENTEAFF; cdr3_nt: TGCGCCAGCAGCTTGAATGGTGCAGAGAACACTGAAGCTTTCTTT
j_call: TRBJ1-2; v_call: TRBV5-1; d_call: .; cdr3_length: 13; clone_size: .; cdr3_aa: CASGETGAYGYTF; cdr3_nt: TGCGCCAGCGGGGAGACGGGCGCGTATGGCTACACCTTC
j_call: TRBJ1-5; v_call: TRBV9; d_call: .; cdr3_length: 14; clone_size: few; cdr3_aa: CASSDGQPYQPQHF; cdr3_nt: TGTGCCAGCAGCGATGGACAGCCATATCAGCCCCAGCATTTT
j_call: TRBJ1-1; v_call: TRBV3-1/TRBV3-2; d_call: .; cdr3_length: 13; clone_size: .; cdr3_aa: CASTRRGTAEAFF; cdr3_nt: TGTGCCAGCACTCGTCGGGGTACCGCTGAAGCTTTCTTT
j_call: TRBJ1-1; v_call: TRBV5-1; d_call: .; cdr3_length: 14; clone_size: .; cdr3_aa: CASRSDSPNTEAFF; cdr3_nt: TGCGCCAGCAGGTCAGACAGCCCAAACACTGAAGCTTTCTTT
j_call: TRBJ2-7; v_call: TRBV7-9; d_call: .; cdr3_length: 13; clone_size: .; cdr3_aa: CASSLDSYYEQYF; cdr3_nt: TGTGCCAGCAGCTTGGACAGTTACTACGAGCAGTACTTC
j_call: TRBJ1-1; v_call: TRBV15; d_call: .; cdr3_length: 13; clone_size: .; cdr3_aa: CATSSDYRTEAFF; cdr3_nt: TGTGCCACCAGCAGCGATTACAGGACTGAAGCTTTCTTT
j_call: TRBJ1-5; v_call: TRBV27; d_call: TRBD1; cdr3_length: 15; clone_size: .; cdr3_aa: CASSLTHRGGQPQHF; cdr3_nt: TGTGCCAGCAGTTTAACGCACAGGGGTGGCCAGCCCCAGCATTTT
j_call: TRBJ1-1; v_call: TRBV3-1/TRBV3-2; d_call: .; cdr3_length: 14; clone_size: few; cdr3_aa: CASSPTPGLTEAFF; cdr3_nt: TGTGCCAGCAGCCCTACACCGGGACTAACTGAAGCTTTCTTT
j_call: TRBJ2-3; v_call: TRBV5-4; d_call: .; cdr3_length: 11; clone_size: .; cdr3_aa: CASSLGGTQYF; cdr3_nt: TGTGCCAGCAGCCTAGGAGGAACGCAGTATTTT
j_call: TRBJ2-1; v_call: TRBV29-1; d_call: TRBD2; cdr3_length: 14; clone_size: .; cdr3_aa: CSAGLAGIYNEQFF; cdr3_nt: TGCAGCGCGGGGCTAGCGGGGATATACAATGAGCAGTTCTTC
j_call: TRBJ1-2; v_call: TRBV30; d_call: TRBD1; cdr3_length: 14; clone_size: .; cdr3_aa: CAWKWAGGYYGYTF; cdr3_nt: TGTGCCTGGAAATGGGCAGGGGGCTACTATGGCTACACCTTC
j_call: TRBJ2-2; v_call: TRBV9; d_call: .; cdr3_length: 14; clone_size: .; cdr3_aa: CASSVPGKGGELFF; cdr3_nt: TGTGCCAGCAGCGTCCCAGGGAAGGGCGGGGAGCTGTTTTTT
j_call: TRBJ2-7; v_call: TRBV21-1; d_call: .; cdr3_length: 15; clone_size: once; cdr3_aa: CASSNGGRGNYEQYF; cdr3_nt: TGTGCCAGCAGCAATGGGGGACGGGGGAACTACGAGCAGTACTTC
j_call: TRBJ2-1; v_call: TRBV6-5; d_call: TRBD1; cdr3_length: 15; clone_size: .; cdr3_aa: CASRYTGGAYNEQFF; cdr3_nt: TGTGCCAGCAGGTATACAGGGGGCGCATACAATGAGCAGTTCTTC
j_call: TRBJ1-5; v_call: TRBV27; d_call: .; cdr3_length: 14; clone_size: .; cdr3_aa: CASRLSGGNQPQHF; cdr3_nt: TGTGCCAGCAGATTGTCGGGGGGCAATCAGCCCCAGCATTTT
j_call: TRBJ2-2; v_call: TRBV3-1/TRBV3-2; d_call: TRBD2; cdr3_length: 16; clone_size: once; cdr3_aa: CASSKLAGGYTGELFF; cdr3_nt: TGTGCCAGCAGTAAACTAGCGGGGGGCTACACCGGGGAGCTGTTTTTT
j_call: TRBJ1-1; v_call: TRBV7-9; d_call: TRBD1; cdr3_length: 17; clone_size: .; cdr3_aa: CASSLAKPGGMNTEAFF; cdr3_nt: TGTGCCAGCAGCTTAGCGAAACCAGGGGGGATGAACACTGAAGCTTTCTTT
j_call: TRBJ1-1; v_call: TRBV7-3; d_call: TRBD1; cdr3_length: 17; clone_size: .; cdr3_aa: CASSSEDRGPMNTEAFF; cdr3_nt: TGTGCCAGCAGCTCCGAAGACAGGGGGCCCATGAACACTGAAGCTTTCTTT
j_call: TRBJ2-2; v_call: TRBV19; d_call: .; cdr3_length: 15; clone_size: .; cdr3_aa: CASNRGWSNTGELFF; cdr3_nt: TGTGCCAGTAATCGGGGGTGGTCGAACACCGGGGAGCTGTTTTTT
j_call: TRBJ1-2; v_call: TRBV19; d_call: .; cdr3_length: 17; clone_size: .; cdr3_aa: CASKPKTLSTFNYGYTF; cdr3_nt: TGTGCCAGTAAGCCCAAGACACTCTCGACATTTAACTATGGCTACACCTTC
j_call: TRBJ1-6; v_call: TRBV5-1; d_call: TRBD1; cdr3_length: 15; clone_size: .; cdr3_aa: CASKGAGSYNSPLHF; cdr3_nt: TGCGCCAGCAAGGGGGCAGGCTCCTATAATTCACCCCTCCACTTT
j_call: TRBJ1-5; v_call: TRBV18; d_call: TRBD1; cdr3_length: 14; clone_size: .; cdr3_aa: CASSPPDRNQPQHF; cdr3_nt: TGTGCCAGCTCACCACCGGACAGGAATCAGCCCCAGCATTTT
j_call: TRBJ2-1; v_call: TRBV7-6; d_call: .; cdr3_length: 17; clone_size: .; cdr3_aa: CASSLTGSPSSYNEQFF; cdr3_nt: TGTGCCAGCAGCCTCACCGGGTCCCCAAGCTCCTACAATGAGCAGTTCTTC
j_call: TRBJ1-1; v_call: TRBV7-9; d_call: .; cdr3_length: 14; clone_size: .; cdr3_aa: CASSFAQGNTEAFF; cdr3_nt: TGTGCCAGCAGCTTCGCACAGGGTAACACTGAAGCTTTCTTT
j_call: TRBJ2-1; v_call: TRBV19; d_call: .; cdr3_length: 15; clone_size: .; cdr3_aa: CASSMGGGHYNEQFF; cdr3_nt: TGTGCCAGTAGTATGGGCGGGGGCCACTACAATGAGCAGTTCTTC
j_call: TRBJ1-1; v_call: TRBV7-3; d_call: .; cdr3_length: 15; clone_size: .; cdr3_aa: CASSPTEGKHTEAFF; cdr3_nt: TGTGCCAGCAGTCCTACCGAGGGAAAGCACACTGAAGCTTTCTTT
j_call: TRBJ2-1; v_call: TRBV2; d_call: .; cdr3_length: 12; clone_size: .; cdr3_aa: CASIKGLGEQFF; cdr3_nt: TGTGCCAGCATAAAGGGGCTGGGTGAGCAGTTCTTC
j_call: TRBJ1-1; v_call: TRBV29-1; d_call: .; cdr3_length: 11; clone_size: .; cdr3_aa: CSVNINTEAFF; cdr3_nt: TGCAGCGTAAACATTAACACTGAAGCTTTCTTT
j_call: TRBJ1-5; v_call: TRBV5-4; d_call: .; cdr3_length: 15; clone_size: .; cdr3_aa: CASSLDAGSNQPQHF; cdr3_nt: TGTGCCAGCAGCTTGGACGCGGGAAGCAATCAGCCCCAGCATTTT
j_call: TRBJ2-5; v_call: TRBV18; d_call: .; cdr3_length: 13; clone_size: .; cdr3_aa: CASSPRGEGTQYF; cdr3_nt: TGTGCCAGCTCACCACGGGGAGAAGGGACCCAGTACTTC
j_call: TRBJ2-7; v_call: TRBV27; d_call: TRBD1; cdr3_length: 18; clone_size: .; cdr3_aa: CASSTIATLTGAIYEQYF; cdr3_nt: TGTGCCAGCAGTACAATCGCGACCTTAACAGGGGCGATCTACGAGCAGTACTTC
j_call: TRBJ1-4; v_call: TRBV2; d_call: .; cdr3_length: 15; clone_size: .; cdr3_aa: CASSVQGRTNEKLFF; cdr3_nt: TGTGCCAGCAGTGTACAGGGAAGAACTAATGAAAAACTGTTTTTT